The present T cell receptor beta chain was sequenced within a study of T-cell memory formation after mild COVID-19. Study background: Across donors, TCR clusters were largely donor specific.

Whole-study findings and limits: Day 15 to 85 contracting clones showed balanced CD4/CD8; later expanders leaned CD4+. The main location of contracting CD4+ clones was CM and EM, and that of contracting CD8+ clones was EMRA. Pre-infection memory showed some responding clones, and this suggested that cross-reactive memory joined.

TCRdb reanalysed the 5' RACE reads using MiXCR and keeps one entry per CDR3 protein. In the table there are roughly 110,000 distinct CDR3 sequences, roughly an eighth of which are singletons. The CDR3 contains 16 residues. CDR1 and CDR2 from the germline V gene are MGHRA and YSYEKL. V was cut by 4 bases and J by 3 bases, with 18 bases left in between. Details on this clonotype: Its specificity is not known.

The TCR sequence derives from a man between 18 and 29 years old who had mild COVID-19 (a few samples of this study predate the infection). Cell type and time point are not known. The V call is TRBV4-1, the J call TRBJ2-5, with a tentative D call TRBD1 (6 bases). The source material was PBMCs or a T cell subset sorted from them (not recorded which). As DNA, the CDR3 is TGCGCCAGCAGCCGGGCTCTCAGGACAGCAGAAGAGACCCAGTACTTC. Translation: CASSRALRTAEETQYF.